This TCR beta chain was captured by sequencing in a study of Tregs in tolerant kidney transplant recipients. Study outcomes and limitations: Biological reproducibility was not directly addressed in this study.

Recipients received nonmyeloablative bone marrow transplants from related graft donors, with transient mixed chimerism. Unstimulated regulatory T cells (CD4+CD25+CD127-), CD4+CD25- non-regulatory cells, CD4 and CD8 cells were FACS-sorted from thawed PBMCs. Libraries were prepared by immunoSEQ multiplex PCR; TCRdb keeps only in-frame clonotypes and omits some of them. The ten most abundant clones cover roughly 27% of a sample with about 10,000 clones. Comment on this clone: Its cognate antigen is unknown. Sequencing ends 3 residues short of the CDR3 end; the germline J gene provides the rest.

V shed 7 bases, J shed 2 bases, and the junction held 4 bases outside the gene matches. Germline CDR1 reads SGHDN; CDR2 reads FVKESK. This CDR3 has 15 amino acids. Sequences were derived from CD8+ T cells from blood (PBMCs), sampled 24 months after the transplant. This chain connects TRBV14 to TRBJ2-6; 8 bases line up with TRBD2. This clonotype was obtained from a human patient who received a combined kidney and bone marrow transplant. T cells may partly derive from the graft donor. The part of the CDR3 DNA that was read is TGTGCCAGCACCCCACTAGCGGCTGGGGCCAACGTC. It translates to CASTPLAAGANV. The complete CDR3 sequence is CASTPLAAGANVLTF. Full variable domain (outside the CDR3, taken from reference TRBV14 and TRBJ2-6): EAGVTQFPSHSVIEKGQTVTLRCDPISGHDNLYWYRRVMGKEIKFLLHFVKESKQDESGMPNNRFLAERTGGTYSTLKVQPAELEDSGVYFCASTPLAAGANVLTFGAGSRLTVL.